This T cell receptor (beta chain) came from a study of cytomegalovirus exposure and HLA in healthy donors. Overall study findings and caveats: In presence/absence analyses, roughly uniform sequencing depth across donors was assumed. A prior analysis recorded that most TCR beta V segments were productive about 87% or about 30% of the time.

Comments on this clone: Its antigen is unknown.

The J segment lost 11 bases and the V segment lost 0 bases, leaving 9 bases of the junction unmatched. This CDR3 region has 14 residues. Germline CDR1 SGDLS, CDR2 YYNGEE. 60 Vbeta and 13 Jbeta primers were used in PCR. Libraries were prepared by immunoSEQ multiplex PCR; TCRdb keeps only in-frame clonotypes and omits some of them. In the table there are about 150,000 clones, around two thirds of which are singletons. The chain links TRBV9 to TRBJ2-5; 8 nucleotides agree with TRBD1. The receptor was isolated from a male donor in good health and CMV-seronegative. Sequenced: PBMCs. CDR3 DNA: TGTGCCAGCAGCGTAGCTCAGGGGGCTTCGGAGCAGTACTTC. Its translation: CASSVAQGASEQYF.